These 19 T cell receptor beta chains came from one sample sequenced in a study of regulatory T cells in long-lasting Graves disease. Time point denoted: newly diagnosed GD, antithyroid drugs for less than 3 months. The TCR library was made from RNA that had been extracted from PBMCs in TRIzol. TCR beta libraries were built with iRepertoire HTBI primers and Arm-PCR of CDR3 regions. TCRdb recomputed calls from the multiplex PCR reads with MiXCR, one row per CDR3 protein. Of some 460,000 distinct CDR3 sequences in the sample, around 15% were seen once. The sample was also linked to a second study, of T cells in Graves' hyperthyroidism and ophthalmopathy.

The sample in question was peripheral blood mononuclear cells (PBMCs), obtained at new diagnosis, from a patient treated with antithyroid drugs. These receptors originate from a man in his forties or fifties with Graves disease.

In this sample, this clonotype turned up many times. The chain is built from TRBV5-6 and TRBJ2-5, with 12 bases identical to TRBD2. V was clipped by 1 base and J by 3 bases; unmatched bases: 7. The CDR3 is 17 amino acids. Per the germline V gene, CDR1 is SGHDT and CDR2 is YYEEEE. DNA of the CDR3: TGTGCCAGCAGCTTGACTGGACTAGCGGGGTTTGAAGAGACCCAGTACTTC. This translates into CASSLTGLAGFEETQYF.

This clonotype was seen a few times. This chain joins TRBV29-1 and TRBJ2-1; 7 nucleotides agree with TRBD2. The V gene's germline CDR1 is SQVTM and CDR2 ANQGSEA. After removal of 8 bases from V and 0 bases from J, the junction contained 7 bases not matched to a gene. This CDR3 is built from 14 residues. CDR3 amino acids: CSTETGGSYNEQFF. DNA for the CDR3: TGCAGCACAGAAACGGGAGGCTCCTACAATGAGCAGTTCTTC.

This clonotype was observed many times. The chain links TRBV9 to TRBJ1-4; D remains unclear. Trimming removed 0 bases at V and 2 bases at J, with 5 bases between. From germline, CDR1 is SGDLS and CDR2 YYNGEE. The CDR3 totals 14 residues. Written as DNA, the CDR3 is TGTGCCAGCAGCGTAGGAGGGACTAATGAAAAACTGTTTTTT. Its protein product is CASSVGGTNEKLFF.

This clonotype was detected many times. The V call is TRBV28, the J call TRBJ1-5; D gene unclear. The CDR3 is made up of 15 amino acids. The germline CDR1 and CDR2 sequences are MDHEN and SYDVKM. V was clipped by 6 bases and J by 5 bases, with 17 bases between them. The CDR3 protein is CASRIPSYADQPQHF. The CDR3 nucleotides read TGTGCCAGCAGAATCCCTAGCTATGCAGATCAGCCCCAGCATTTT.

This clonotype showed up many times. The V gene is TRBV3-1, the J gene TRBJ2-7, with 9 bases fitting TRBD1. Germline loops: CDR1 LGHDT, CDR2 YNNKEL (reference sequence). The V gene end was trimmed by 1 base and the J gene end by 7 bases; junction bases not matched to a gene: 11. CDR3 length: 16 amino acids. The CDR3 reads CASSQGSGTGREEQYF. CDR3 in DNA: TGTGCCAGCAGCCAAGGTTCCGGGACAGGGAGGGAGGAGCAGTACTTC.

The gene calls are TRBV9 and TRBJ1-5; D gene unclear. The CDR3 runs 15 residues. Looked up from germline, CDR1 is SGDLS and CDR2 is YYNGEE. Trimming left V 0 bases short and J 5 bases short, with 12 bases between. This CDR3 is CASSVGSDRDQPQHF. CDR3 nucleotide sequence: TGTGCCAGCAGCGTAGGGTCAGATCGGGATCAGCCCCAGCATTTT.

This clonotype has a single count. V gene TRBV10-3 combines with J gene TRBJ2-5; D is perhaps TRBD1 or TRBD2 (5 bases each). The V gene lost 4 bases and the J gene lost 10 bases, with 19 bases spanning the gap. The CDR3 has 14 amino acids. In germline, CDR1 is ENHRY, CDR2 SYGVKD. The CDR3 DNA follows: TGTGCCATCAGTGCGGGACCGATCGTAGAAGACCAGTACTTC. As protein: CAISAGPIVEDQYF.

This clonotype was detected many times. Since the CDR3 does not end with the conserved phenylalanine or tryptophan, this likely comes from a read error. The DNA is omitted, as the CDR3 cannot be located on it reliably, and the CDR3 follows TCRdb's listing. This rearrangement joins TRBV20-1 to TRBJ2-7; the D segment call TRBD1 is taken from the table without a DNA check. CDR1 DFQATT and CDR2 SNEGSKA come from the germline V gene (reference sequence). The CDR3 numbers 12 amino acids, ends counted. The CDR3 loop is CSANKVRQPNEI.

In its sample, this clonotype was seen many times. The V gene is TRBV28, the J gene TRBJ2-5; 11 bases match TRBD2. CDR1 and CDR2 from the germline V gene are MDHEN and SYDVKM. Trimming at V came to 4 bases and at J to 0 bases, leaving 4 bases not matched to a gene. The CDR3 length is 16 residues. As DNA, the CDR3 is TGTGCCAGCAGTTCGACGGGACTAGCGGACCAAGAGACCCAGTACTTC. Translation: CASSSTGLADQETQYF.

At least ten counts were recorded for this clonotype. V and J are TRBV6-1 and TRBJ2-7, with D possibly being TRBD1 (6 bases). Trimming removed 3 bases at V and 2 bases at J, with 14 bases between. The CDR3 contains 15 residues. CDR1 MNHNS and CDR2 SASEGT come from the germline V gene. Here the CDR3 reads CASSEGENRAYEQYF. The CDR3 nucleotides are TGTGCCAGCAGTGAGGGTGAGAACAGGGCCTACGAGCAGTACTTC.

CDR3 sequence reads: CASSARQVSYNEQFF. CDR3 DNA: TGTGCCAGTAGTGCCCGACAGGTGTCCTACAATGAGCAGTTCTTC. V and J are TRBV19 and TRBJ2-1; a possible D gene is TRBD1 (6 bases). The CDR3 is 15 amino acids. Germline CDR1 and CDR2: LNHDA and SQIVND (reference sequence). V was shortened by 5 bases and J by 1 base, with 12 bases between the two germline ends.

This clonotype was picked up many times. The rearrangement uses TRBV12-3 or TRBV12-4 and TRBJ1-3; D gene uncertain. There are 12 residues in the CDR3. Trimming shortened V by 6 bases and J by 4 bases, and 7 bases separated the two germline ends. CDR3 in amino acids: CASRNTGNTIYF. DNA for the CDR3: TGTGCCAGCAGGAATACAGGAAACACCATATATTTT.

V gene TRBV18 combines with J gene TRBJ1-5, with 8 bases matching TRBD1. Germline CDR1 and CDR2: KGHSH and LQKENI. The CDR3 is 16 amino acids. Germline trimming cut 4 bases from V and 0 bases from J; bases unmatched to any gene: 5. The CDR3 sequence is CASSLGTGNSNQPQHF. The CDR3 DNA is TGTGCCAGCTCACTTGGGACAGGCAATAGCAATCAGCCCCAGCATTTT.

In its sample, this clonotype was seen many times. The V and J genes are TRBV5-1 and TRBJ2-7, with 8 bases aligning to TRBD2. The V gene's germline CDR1 is SGHRS and CDR2 YFSETQ. The V gene end was trimmed by 5 bases and the J gene end by 0 bases; junction bases not matched to a gene: 10. The CDR3 has 16 amino acids. CDR3 protein: CASSFRDSGNSYEQYF. The CDR3 region has the DNA TGCGCCAGCAGTTTCCGTGATAGCGGGAACTCCTACGAGCAGTACTTC.

A single count supports this clonotype. The V and J genes are TRBV7-2 and TRBJ2-7, with 7 bases fitting TRBD2. The J segment lost 3 bases and the V segment lost 1 base, leaving 9 bases of the junction unmatched. Germline assignment: CDR1 SGHTA and CDR2 FQGNSA. The CDR3 extends over 16 amino acids. The DNA of the CDR3 is TGTGCCAGCAGCTTAGGGGGGAGGGGTATGGGCTACGAGCAGTACTTC. Translation gives CASSLGGRGMGYEQYF.

In DNA form, the CDR3 reads TGTGCCAGCTCACCGGGAGCAGGGGGAGGATTTTACGAGCAGTACTTC. Encoded protein: CASSPGAGGGFYEQYF. The rearrangement links TRBV18 to TRBJ2-7, with a weak D call TRBD1 (7 bases). Trimming cost V 3 bases and J 4 bases, with 19 bases left between them. The germline V gene encodes CDR1 KGHSH and CDR2 LQKENI. The CDR3 has 16 residues.

DNA of the CDR3: TGCGCCAGCAGCTTGGCTAAAGGGGGAACTGAAGCTTTCTTT. It is translated as CASSLAKGGTEAFF. This chain connects TRBV5-1 to TRBJ1-1; perhaps TRBD1 as D (6 bases). The CDR3 runs 14 residues. Germline V gives CDR1 SGHRS, CDR2 YFSETQ. With 0 bases removed from V and 5 bases from J, the gap between germline ends came to 11 bases. The full variable domain, with the rest looked up from reference TRBV5-1 and TRBJ1-1, is KAGVTQTPRYLIKTRGQQVTLSCSPISGHRSVSWYQQTPGQGLQFLFEYFSETQRNKGNFPGRFSGRQFSNSRSEMNVSTLELGDSALYLCASSLAKGGTEAFFGQGTRLTVV.

This clonotype was recorded many times. The chain couples TRBV12-3 or TRBV12-4 to TRBJ1-1; D unresolved. The CDR3 totals 14 residues. Trimming took 5 bases from V and 7 from J, leaving 17 bases between them. CDR3 loop: CASSHDRTVIEAFF. The CDR3, as DNA: TGTGCCAGCAGTCACGATAGGACTGTAATTGAAGCTTTCTTT.

This clonotype was counted only a few times. This chain uses TRBV19 with TRBJ1-5; D unresolved. V was clipped by 7 bases and J by 6 bases, with 16 bases between them. There are 14 residues in the CDR3. CDR1 LNHDA and CDR2 SQIVND come from the germline V gene (reference sequence). CDR3 nucleotide sequence: TGTGCCAGTAAGCAGGTAGCAGATAGTCAGCCCCAGCATTTT. Its translation is CASKQVADSQPQHF.